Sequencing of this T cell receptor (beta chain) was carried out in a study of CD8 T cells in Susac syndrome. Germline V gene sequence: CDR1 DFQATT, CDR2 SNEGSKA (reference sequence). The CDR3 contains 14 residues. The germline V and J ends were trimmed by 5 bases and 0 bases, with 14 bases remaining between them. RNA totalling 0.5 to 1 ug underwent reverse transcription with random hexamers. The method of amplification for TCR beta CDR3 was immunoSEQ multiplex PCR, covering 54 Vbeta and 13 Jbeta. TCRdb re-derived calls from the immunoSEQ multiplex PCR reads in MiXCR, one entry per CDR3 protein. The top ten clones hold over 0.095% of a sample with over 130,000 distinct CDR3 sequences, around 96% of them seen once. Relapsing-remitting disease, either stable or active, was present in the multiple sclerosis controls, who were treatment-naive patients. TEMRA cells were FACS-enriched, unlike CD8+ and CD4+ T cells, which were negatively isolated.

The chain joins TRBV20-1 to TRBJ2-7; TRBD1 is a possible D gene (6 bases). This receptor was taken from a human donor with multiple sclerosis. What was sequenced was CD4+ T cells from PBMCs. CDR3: CSAPIGGSSYEQYF. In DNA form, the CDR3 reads TGCAGTGCTCCTATAGGGGGAAGCTCCTACGAGCAGTACTTC.